The present entry profiles one T cell receptor beta chain with its context. The data were taken from a study of blood T cell repertoires in COVID-19. About the study: Samples of COVID-19 (acute and convalescent) were obtained from the United States, Italy and Spain. T cells, B-cell-depleted T cells, or PBMCs supplied cDNA or gDNA.

Germline CDR1 and CDR2: WSHSY and SAAADI. The CDR3 runs 18 residues. The V segment lost 1 base and the J segment 4 bases; nucleotides outside the gene matches: 9. Original methodology: Estimates of nucleated cell counts were drawn from the amplification of reference gene primers. Here immunoSEQ multiplex PCR was the method, and the copy in TCRdb shows in-frame clones only, minus some. Clone size and V and J calls were adopted from that table, with D and trimming inferred from the DNA. The sample includes roughly 79,000 clones, less than 90% of them seen just once. Sequenced sample: peripheral blood. J is TRBJ2-6 and V is TRBV10-2, with 8 positions matching TRBD2. This sequence originates from a man aged 45 to 65 with acute or convalescent COVID-19. The CDR3 DNA sequence: TGCGCCAGCAGTGAGTGGGGACTAGTGGGGTTAGGGGCCAACGTCCTGACTTTC. Protein sequence: CASSEWGLVGLGANVLTF.